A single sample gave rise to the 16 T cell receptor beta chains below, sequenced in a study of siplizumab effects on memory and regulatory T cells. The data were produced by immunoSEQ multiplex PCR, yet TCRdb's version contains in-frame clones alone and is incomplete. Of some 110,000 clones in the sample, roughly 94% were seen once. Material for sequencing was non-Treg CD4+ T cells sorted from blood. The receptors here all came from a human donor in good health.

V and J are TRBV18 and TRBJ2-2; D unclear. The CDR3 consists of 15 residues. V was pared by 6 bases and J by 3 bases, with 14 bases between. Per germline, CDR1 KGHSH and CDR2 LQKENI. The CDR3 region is CASSSLGRDTGELFF. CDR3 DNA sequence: TGTGCCAGCTCCTCACTTGGAAGGGACACCGGGGAGCTGTTTTTT.

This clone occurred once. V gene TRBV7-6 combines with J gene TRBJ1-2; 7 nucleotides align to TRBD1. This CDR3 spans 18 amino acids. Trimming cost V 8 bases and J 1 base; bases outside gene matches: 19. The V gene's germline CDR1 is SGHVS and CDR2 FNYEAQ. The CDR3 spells CASFLPHTGTASNYGYTF. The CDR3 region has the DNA TGTGCCAGCTTCCTCCCTCATACCGGGACAGCAAGTAACTATGGCTACACCTTC. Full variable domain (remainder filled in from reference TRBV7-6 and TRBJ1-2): GAGVSQSPRYKVTKRGQDVALRCDPISGHVSLYWYRQALGQGPEFLTYFNYEAQQDKSGLPNDRFSAERPEGSISTLTIQRTEQRDSAMYRCASFLPHTGTASNYGYTFGSGTRLTVV.

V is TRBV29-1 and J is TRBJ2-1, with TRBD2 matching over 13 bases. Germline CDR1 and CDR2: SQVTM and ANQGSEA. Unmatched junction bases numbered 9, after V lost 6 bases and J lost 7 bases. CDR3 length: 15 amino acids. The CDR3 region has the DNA TGCAGCGTCCGACTAGCGGGGGGCCCCCTGAATGAGCAGTTCTTC. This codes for CSVRLAGGPLNEQFF.

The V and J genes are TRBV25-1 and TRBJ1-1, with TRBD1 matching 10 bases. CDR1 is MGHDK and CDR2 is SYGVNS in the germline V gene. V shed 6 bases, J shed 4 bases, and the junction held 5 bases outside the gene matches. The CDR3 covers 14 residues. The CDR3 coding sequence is TGTGCCAGCAGGTCCCGGACAGGGGGCACTGAAGCTTTCTTT. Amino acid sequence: CASRSRTGGTEAFF.

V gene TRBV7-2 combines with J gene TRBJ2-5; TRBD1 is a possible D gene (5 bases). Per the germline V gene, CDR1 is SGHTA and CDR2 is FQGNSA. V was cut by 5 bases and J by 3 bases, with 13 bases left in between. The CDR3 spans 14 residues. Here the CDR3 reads CASSPRRGEETQYF. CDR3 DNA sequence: TGTGCCAGCAGCCCTCGAAGGGGCGAAGAGACCCAGTACTTC.

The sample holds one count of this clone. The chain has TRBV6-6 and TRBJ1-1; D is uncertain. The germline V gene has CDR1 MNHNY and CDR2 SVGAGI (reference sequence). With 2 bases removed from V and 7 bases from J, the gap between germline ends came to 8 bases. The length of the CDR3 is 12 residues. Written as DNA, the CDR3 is TGTGCCAGCAGTTACATGCAGAGTGAAGCTTTCTTT. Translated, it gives CASSYMQSEAFF.

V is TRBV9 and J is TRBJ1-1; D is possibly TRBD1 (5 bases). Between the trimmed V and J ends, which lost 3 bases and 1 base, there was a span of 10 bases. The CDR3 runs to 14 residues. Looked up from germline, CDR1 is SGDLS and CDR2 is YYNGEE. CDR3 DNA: TGTGCCAGCAGCGCATTCAGGGCGAACACTGAAGCTTTCTTT. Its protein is CASSAFRANTEAFF. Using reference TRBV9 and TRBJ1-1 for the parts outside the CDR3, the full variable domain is DSGVTQTPKHLITATGQRVTLRCSPRSGDLSVYWYQQSLDQGLQFLIQYYNGEERAKGNILERFSAQQFPDLHSELNLSSLELGDSALYFCASSAFRANTEAFFGQGTRLTVV.

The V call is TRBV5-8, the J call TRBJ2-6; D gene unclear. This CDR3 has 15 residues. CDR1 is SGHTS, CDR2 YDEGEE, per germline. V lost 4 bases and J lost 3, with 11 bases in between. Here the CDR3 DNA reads TGTGCCAGCAGCCCGTGGGCCAGTGGGGCCAACGTCCTGACTTTC. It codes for CASSPWASGANVLTF.

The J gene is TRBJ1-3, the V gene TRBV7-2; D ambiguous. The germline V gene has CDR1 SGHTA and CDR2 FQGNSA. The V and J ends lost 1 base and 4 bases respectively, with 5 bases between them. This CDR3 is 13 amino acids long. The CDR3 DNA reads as TGTGCCAGCAGCTTAGGCCAGGGAAACACCATATATTTT. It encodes CASSLGQGNTIYF.

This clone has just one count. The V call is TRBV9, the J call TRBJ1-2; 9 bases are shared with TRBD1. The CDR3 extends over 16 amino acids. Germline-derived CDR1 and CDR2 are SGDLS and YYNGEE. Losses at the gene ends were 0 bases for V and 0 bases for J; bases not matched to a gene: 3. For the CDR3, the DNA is TGTGCCAGCAGCGTAGGGGGGACAGGGTCTAACTATGGCTACACCTTC. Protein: CASSVGGTGSNYGYTF.

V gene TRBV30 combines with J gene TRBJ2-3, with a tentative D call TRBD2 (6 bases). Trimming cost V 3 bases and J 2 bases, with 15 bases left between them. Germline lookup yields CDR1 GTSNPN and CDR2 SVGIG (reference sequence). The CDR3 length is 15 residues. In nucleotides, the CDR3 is TGTGCCTGGAGCCCCGGACTAAAACACACAGATACGCAGTATTTT. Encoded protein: CAWSPGLKHTDTQYF. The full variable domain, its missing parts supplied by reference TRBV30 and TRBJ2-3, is SQTIHQWPATLVQPVGSPLSLECTVEGTSNPNLYWYRQAAGRGLQLLFYSVGIGQISSEVPQNLSASRPQDRQFILSSKKLLLSDSGFYLCAWSPGLKHTDTQYFGPGTRLTVL.

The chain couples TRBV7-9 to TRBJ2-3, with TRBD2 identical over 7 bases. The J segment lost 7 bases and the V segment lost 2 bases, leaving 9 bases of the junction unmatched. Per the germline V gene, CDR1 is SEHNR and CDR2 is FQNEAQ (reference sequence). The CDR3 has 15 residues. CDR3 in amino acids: CASSLIAGVGNTQYF. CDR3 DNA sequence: TGTGCCAGCAGCTTAATCGCGGGGGTTGGAAATACGCAGTATTTT.

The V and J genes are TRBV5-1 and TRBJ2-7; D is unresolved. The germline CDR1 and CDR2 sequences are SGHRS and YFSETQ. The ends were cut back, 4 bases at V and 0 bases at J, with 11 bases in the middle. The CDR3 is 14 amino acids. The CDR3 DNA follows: TGCGCCAGCAGCCCACAATACAGCTCCTACGAGCAGTACTTC. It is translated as CASSPQYSSYEQYF.

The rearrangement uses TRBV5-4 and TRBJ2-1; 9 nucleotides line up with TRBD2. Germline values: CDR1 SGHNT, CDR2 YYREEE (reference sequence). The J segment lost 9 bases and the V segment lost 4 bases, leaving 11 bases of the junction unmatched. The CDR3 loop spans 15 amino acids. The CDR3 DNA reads TGTGCCAGCAGCCAAGATCTAGCGGGATCGGGTGAGCAGTTCTTC. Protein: CASSQDLAGSGEQFF.

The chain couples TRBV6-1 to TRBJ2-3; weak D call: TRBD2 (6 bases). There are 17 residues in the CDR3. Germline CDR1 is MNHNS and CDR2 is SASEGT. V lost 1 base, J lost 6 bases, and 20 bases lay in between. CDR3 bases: TGTGCCAGCAGTGAAGGTCCGACGGGAGTTCGAGCTGATACGCAGTATTTT. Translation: CASSEGPTGVRADTQYF.

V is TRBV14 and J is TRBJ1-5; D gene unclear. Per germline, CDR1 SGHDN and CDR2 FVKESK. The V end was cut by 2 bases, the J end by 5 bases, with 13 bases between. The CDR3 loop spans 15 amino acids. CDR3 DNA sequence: TGTGCCAGCAGCCAACTGAAGTCTGATTATCAGCCCCAGCATTTT. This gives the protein CASSQLKSDYQPQHF.